This T cell receptor beta chain was obtained from a study of blood T cell repertoires in COVID-19. Whole-study context: Whether acute or convalescent, the COVID-19 samples came from the United States, Italy and Spain. PBMCs, B-cell-depleted T cells, or T cells were the source of the cDNA or gDNA that made up the material.

The count of this clone is one. Methods used by the authors: Reference gene primer amplification in the assay estimated nucleated cell counts. Data came from immunoSEQ multiplex PCR; TCRdb stores just in-frame clones and leaves some out. Clone size and the V and J calls come from that table; the DNA yielded D and trimming. This sample has 20,000 to 25,000 clones, with about nine tenths found just once. The V and J ends lost 0 bases and 6 bases respectively, with 15 bases between them. Germline assignment: CDR1 MGHRA and CDR2 YSYEKL. This CDR3 region has 15 residues. The TCR originated in a man between 65 and 85 years old with active COVID-19. Sequences were obtained from peripheral blood. The chain couples TRBV4-1 to TRBJ2-7; a possible D gene is TRBD1 (6 bases). As DNA, the CDR3 is TGCGCCAGCAGCCAAGATCACAGGGAATTCGGCGAGCAGTACTTC. Its protein product is CASSQDHREFGEQYF.